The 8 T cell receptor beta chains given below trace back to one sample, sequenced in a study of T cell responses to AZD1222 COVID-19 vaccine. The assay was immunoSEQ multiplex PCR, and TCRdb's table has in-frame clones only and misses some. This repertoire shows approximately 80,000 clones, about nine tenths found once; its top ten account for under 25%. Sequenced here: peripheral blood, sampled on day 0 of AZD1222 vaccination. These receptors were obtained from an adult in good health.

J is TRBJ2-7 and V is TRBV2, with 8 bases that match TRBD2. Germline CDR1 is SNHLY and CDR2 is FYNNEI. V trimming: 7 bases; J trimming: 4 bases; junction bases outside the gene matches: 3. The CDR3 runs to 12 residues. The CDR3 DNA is TGTGCCAGCACCGGCGGGGGGTACGAGCAGTACTTC. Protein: CASTGGGYEQYF.

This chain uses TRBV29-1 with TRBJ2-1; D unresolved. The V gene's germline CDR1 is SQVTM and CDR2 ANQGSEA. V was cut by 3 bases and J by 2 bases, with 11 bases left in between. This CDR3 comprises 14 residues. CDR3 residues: CSVEWTLTYNEQFF. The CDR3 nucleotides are TGCAGCGTTGAGTGGACCTTAACCTACAATGAGCAGTTCTTC.

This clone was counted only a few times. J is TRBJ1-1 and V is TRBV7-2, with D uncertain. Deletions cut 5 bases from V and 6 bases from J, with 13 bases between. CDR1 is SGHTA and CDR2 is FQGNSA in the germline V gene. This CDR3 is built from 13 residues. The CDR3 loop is CASSPGFTAEAFF. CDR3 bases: TGTGCCAGCAGCCCGGGGTTTACGGCTGAAGCTTTCTTT.

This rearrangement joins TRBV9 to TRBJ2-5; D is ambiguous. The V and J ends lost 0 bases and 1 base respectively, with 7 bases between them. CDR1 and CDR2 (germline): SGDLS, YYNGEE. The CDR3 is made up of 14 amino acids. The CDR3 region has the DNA TGTGCCAGCAGCGTAGGCAGCCGCCAAGAGACCCAGTACTTC. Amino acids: CASSVGSRQETQYF.

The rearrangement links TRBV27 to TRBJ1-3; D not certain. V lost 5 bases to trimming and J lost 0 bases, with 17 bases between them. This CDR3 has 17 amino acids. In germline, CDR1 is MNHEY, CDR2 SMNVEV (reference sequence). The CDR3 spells CASSPKVPLHSGNTIYF. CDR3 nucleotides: TGTGCCAGCAGTCCCAAGGTACCGCTCCACTCTGGAAACACCATATATTTT.

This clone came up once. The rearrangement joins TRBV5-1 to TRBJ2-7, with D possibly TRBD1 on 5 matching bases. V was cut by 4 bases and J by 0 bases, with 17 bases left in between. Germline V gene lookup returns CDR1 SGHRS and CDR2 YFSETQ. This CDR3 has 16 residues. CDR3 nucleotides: TGCGCCAGCAGCACCCAGCCCACAGGTACCTCCTACGAGCAGTACTTC. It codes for CASSTQPTGTSYEQYF.

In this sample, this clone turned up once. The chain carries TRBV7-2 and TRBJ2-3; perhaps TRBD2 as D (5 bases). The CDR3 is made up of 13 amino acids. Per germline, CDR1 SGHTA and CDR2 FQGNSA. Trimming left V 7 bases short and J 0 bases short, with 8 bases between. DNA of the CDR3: TGTGCCAGCAAAAGGACTAGCACAGATACGCAGTATTTT. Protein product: CASKRTSTDTQYF.

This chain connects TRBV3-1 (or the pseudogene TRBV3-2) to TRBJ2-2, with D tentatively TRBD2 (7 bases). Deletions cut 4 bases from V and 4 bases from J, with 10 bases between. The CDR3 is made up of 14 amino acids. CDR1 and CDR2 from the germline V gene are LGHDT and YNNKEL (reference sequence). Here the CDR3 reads CASSRRGGTGELFF. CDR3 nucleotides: TGTGCCAGCAGCCGAAGGGGGGGCACCGGGGAGCTGTTTTTT.